This TCR beta chain was captured by sequencing in a study of T cell responses to AZD1222 COVID-19 vaccine. Overall study: Investigators merged groups given second doses at roughly 4 or roughly 12 weeks. Study results and limitations: It should be noted that donors were predominantly white British and more often female, and clonal diversity was possibly underestimated. Reportedly, nearly half of unique spike TCRs recognized epitopes outside B.1.351/B.1.1.7 mutations. Increases in Spike-specific TCR breadth and depth were seen after two AZD1222 doses.

Comments on this clone: Its antigen is still unknown.

Germline values: CDR1 MNHNS, CDR2 SASEGT. The CDR3 covers 17 residues. The V end was cut by 2 bases, the J end by 0 bases, with 17 bases between. Sequenced by immunoSEQ multiplex PCR; TCRdb stores in-frame clones only, minus some. The table has about 130,000 clones, 88% seen once. The material sequenced was peripheral blood, taken on day 0 of AZD1222 vaccination. This TCR was recovered from an adult in good health. The chain uses TRBV6-1 and TRBJ2-7, with a tentative D call TRBD2 (6 bases). The CDR3 DNA is TGTGCCAGCAGTGAAAGGTTGGTAGCGGCCTTCTCCTACGAGCAGTACTTC. This codes for CASSERLVAAFSYEQYF.